A single T cell receptor beta chain is shown here with its context. Its target is not known. These data belong to a study of T cell responses to AZD1222 COVID-19 vaccine. Points from the study as a whole: Females outnumbered males among donors, who were mostly white British; clonal diversity was possibly underestimated.

The data were produced by immunoSEQ multiplex PCR, yet TCRdb's version contains in-frame clones alone and is incomplete. The sample consists of roughly 150,000 clones, less than 95% of them appearing once. The V and J ends lost 0 bases and 7 bases respectively, with 8 bases between them. The CDR3 sequence is 14 residues long. The germline gives CDR1 SGHRS, CDR2 YFSETQ. The chain is built from TRBV5-1 and TRBJ1-6; TRBD1 might be the D (6 bases). Sequences were derived from peripheral blood, sampled on day 0 of AZD1222 vaccination. The sequence was collected from an adult in good health. The CDR3 region is CASSLGGQNSPLHF. The CDR3 DNA sequence: TGCGCCAGCAGCTTGGGTGGACAGAATTCACCCCTCCACTTT.